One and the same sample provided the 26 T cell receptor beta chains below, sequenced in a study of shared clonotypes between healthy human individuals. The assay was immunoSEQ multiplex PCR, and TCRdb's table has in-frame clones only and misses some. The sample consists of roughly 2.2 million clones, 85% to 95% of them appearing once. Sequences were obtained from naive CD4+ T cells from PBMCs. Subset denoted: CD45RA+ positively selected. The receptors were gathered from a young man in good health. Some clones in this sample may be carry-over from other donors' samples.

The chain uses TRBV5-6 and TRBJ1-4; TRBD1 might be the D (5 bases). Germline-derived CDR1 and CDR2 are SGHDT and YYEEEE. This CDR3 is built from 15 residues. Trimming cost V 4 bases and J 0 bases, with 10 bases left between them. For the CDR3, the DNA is TGTGCCAGCAGCACTACAGGAGCAACTAATGAAAAACTGTTTTTT. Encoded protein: CASSTTGATNEKLFF.

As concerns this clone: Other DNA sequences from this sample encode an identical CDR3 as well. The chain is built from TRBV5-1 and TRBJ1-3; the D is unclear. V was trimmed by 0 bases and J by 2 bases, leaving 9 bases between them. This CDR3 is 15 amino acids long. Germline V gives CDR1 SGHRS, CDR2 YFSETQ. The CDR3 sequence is CASSLEGPPGNTIYF. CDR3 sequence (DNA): TGCGCCAGCAGCTTGGAGGGCCCCCCTGGAAACACCATATATTTT.

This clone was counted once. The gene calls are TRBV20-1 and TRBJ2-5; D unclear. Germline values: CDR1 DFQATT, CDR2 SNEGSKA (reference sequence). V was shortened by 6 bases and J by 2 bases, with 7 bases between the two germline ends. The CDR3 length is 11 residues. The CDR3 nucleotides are TGCAGTGCCACAGCTCAAGAGACCCAGTACTTC. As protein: CSATAQETQYF.

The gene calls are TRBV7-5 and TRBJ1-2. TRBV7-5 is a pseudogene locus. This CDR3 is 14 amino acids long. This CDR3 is CASNRVGLNYGYTF. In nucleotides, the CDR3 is TGTGCCAGCAACCGCGTGGGGTTGAACTATGGCTACACCTTC.

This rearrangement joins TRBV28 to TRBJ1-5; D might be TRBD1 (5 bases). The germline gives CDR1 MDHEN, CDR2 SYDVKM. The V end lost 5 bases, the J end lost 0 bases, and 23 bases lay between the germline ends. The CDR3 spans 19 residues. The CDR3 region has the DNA TGTGCCAGCAGTCCCGGTTTCAAAGGGCTAGGGGATAGCAATCAGCCCCAGCATTTT. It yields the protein CASSPGFKGLGDSNQPQHF.

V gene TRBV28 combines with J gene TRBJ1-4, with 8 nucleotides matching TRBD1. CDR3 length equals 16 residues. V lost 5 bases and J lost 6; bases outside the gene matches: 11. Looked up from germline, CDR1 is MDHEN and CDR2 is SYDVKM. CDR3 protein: CASSPNLGTGDEKLFF. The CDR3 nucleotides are TGTGCCAGCAGTCCCAACCTCGGGACAGGTGATGAAAAACTGTTTTTT.

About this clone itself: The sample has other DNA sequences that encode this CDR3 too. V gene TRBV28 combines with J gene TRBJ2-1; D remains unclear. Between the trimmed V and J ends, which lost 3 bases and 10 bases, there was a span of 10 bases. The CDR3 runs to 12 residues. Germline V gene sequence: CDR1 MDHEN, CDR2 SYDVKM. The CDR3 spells CASSFSGREQFF. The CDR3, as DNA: TGTGCCAGCAGTTTTTCCGGGCGGGAGCAGTTCTTC.

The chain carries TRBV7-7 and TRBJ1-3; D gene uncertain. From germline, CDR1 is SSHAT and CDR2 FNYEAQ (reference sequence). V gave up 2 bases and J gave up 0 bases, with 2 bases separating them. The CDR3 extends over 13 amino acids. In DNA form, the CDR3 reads TGTGCCAGCAGCTTATCCTCTGGAAACACCATATATTTT. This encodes CASSLSSGNTIYF.

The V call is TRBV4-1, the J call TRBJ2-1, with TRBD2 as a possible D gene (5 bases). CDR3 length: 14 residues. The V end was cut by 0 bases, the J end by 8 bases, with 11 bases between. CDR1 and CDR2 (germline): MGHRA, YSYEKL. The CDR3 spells CASSQDRTRDEQFF. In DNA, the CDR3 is TGCGCCAGCAGCCAAGATAGGACGAGGGATGAGCAGTTCTTC.

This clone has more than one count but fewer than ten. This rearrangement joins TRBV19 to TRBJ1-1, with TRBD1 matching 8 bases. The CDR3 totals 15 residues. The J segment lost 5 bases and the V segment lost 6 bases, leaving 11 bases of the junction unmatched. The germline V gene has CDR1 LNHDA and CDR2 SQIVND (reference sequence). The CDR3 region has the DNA TGTGCCAGTAGGGCATCGGACAGGGCTAGGACTGAAGCTTTCTTT. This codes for CASRASDRARTEAFF. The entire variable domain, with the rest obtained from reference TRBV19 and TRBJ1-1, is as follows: DGGITQSPKYLFRKEGQNVTLSCEQNLNHDAMYWYRQDPGQGLRLIYYSQIVNDFQKGDIAEGYSVSREKKESFPLTVTSAQKNPTAFYLCASRASDRARTEAFFGQGTRLTVV.

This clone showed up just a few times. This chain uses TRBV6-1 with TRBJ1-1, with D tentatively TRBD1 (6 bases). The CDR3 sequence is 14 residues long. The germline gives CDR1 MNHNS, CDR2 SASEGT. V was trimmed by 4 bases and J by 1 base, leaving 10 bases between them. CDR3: CASSGQATNTEAFF. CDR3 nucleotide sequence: TGTGCCAGCAGTGGACAGGCCACGAACACTGAAGCTTTCTTT.

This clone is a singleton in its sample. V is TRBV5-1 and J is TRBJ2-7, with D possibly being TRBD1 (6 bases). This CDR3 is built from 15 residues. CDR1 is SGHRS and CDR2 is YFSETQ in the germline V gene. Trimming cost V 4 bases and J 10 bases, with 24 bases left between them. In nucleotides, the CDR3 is TGCGCCAGCAGCAATCCAGGCGTAGGGGGTTTAAGCCAGTACTTC. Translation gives CASSNPGVGGLSQYF.

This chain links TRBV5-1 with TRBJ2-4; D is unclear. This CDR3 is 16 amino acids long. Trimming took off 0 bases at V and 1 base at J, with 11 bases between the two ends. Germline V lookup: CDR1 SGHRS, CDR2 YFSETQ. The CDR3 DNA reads TGCGCCAGCAGCTTGGATGCGGTGAGGGCCAAAAACATTCAGTACTTC. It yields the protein CASSLDAVRAKNIQYF.

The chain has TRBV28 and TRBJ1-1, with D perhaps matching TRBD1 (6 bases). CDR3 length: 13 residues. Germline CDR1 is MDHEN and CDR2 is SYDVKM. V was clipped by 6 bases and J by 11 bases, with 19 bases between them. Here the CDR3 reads CASRPPGGFNAFF. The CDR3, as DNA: TGTGCCAGCAGGCCGCCCGGGGGCTTCAACGCTTTCTTT.

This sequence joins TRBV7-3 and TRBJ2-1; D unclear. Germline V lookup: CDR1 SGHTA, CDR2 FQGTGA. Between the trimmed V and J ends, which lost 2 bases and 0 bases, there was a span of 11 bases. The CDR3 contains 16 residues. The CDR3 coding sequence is TGTGCCAGCAGCTTAGCCCCTCTTAGCTCCTACAATGAGCAGTTCTTC. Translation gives CASSLAPLSSYNEQFF.

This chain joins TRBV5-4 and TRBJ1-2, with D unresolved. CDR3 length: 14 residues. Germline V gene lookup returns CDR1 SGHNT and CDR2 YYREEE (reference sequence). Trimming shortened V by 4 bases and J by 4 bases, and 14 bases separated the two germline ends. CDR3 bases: TGTGCCAGCAGCCGGGCGGGCGAGGGCTATGGCTACACCTTC. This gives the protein CASSRAGEGYGYTF.

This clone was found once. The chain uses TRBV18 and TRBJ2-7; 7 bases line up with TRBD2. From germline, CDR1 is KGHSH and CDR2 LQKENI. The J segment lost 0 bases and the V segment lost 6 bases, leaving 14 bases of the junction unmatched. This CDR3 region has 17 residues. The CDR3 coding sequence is TGTGCCAGCTCTTCGCAGCAGCCCGGGACTATCTCCTACGAGCAGTACTTC. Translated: CASSSQQPGTISYEQYF.

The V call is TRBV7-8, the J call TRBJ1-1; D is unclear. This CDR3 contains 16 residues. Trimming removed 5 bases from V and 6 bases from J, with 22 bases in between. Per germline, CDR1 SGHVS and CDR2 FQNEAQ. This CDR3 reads CASSKRQELKIPEAFF. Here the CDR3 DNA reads TGTGCCAGCAGCAAGAGGCAGGAGCTCAAAATCCCTGAAGCTTTCTTT.

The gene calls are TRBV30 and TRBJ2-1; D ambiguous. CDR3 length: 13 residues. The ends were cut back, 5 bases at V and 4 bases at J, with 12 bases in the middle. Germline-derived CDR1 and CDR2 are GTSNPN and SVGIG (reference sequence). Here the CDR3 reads CAWATGPYNEQFF. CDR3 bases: TGTGCCTGGGCAACGGGCCCTTACAATGAGCAGTTCTTC.

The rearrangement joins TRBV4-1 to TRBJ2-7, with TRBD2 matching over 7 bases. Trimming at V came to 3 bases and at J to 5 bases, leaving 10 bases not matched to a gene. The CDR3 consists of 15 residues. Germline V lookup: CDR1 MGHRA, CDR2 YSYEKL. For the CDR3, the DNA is TGCGCCAGCAGCCAGGGGCTTTTGGGAGGGGACGAGCAGTACTTC. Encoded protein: CASSQGLLGGDEQYF.

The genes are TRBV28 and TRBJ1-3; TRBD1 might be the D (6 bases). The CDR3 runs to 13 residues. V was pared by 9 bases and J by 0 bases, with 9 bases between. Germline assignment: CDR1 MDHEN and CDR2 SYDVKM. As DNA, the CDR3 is TGTGCCAGTAGGGGGACCTCTGGAAACACCATATATTTT. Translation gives CASRGTSGNTIYF.

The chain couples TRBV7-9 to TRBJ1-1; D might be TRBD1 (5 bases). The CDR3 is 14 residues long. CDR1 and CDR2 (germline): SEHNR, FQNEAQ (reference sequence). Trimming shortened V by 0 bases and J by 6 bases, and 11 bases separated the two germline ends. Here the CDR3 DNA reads TGTGCCAGCAGCTTAGCGGTTTGGGGCCCTGAAGCTTTCTTT. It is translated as CASSLAVWGPEAFF.

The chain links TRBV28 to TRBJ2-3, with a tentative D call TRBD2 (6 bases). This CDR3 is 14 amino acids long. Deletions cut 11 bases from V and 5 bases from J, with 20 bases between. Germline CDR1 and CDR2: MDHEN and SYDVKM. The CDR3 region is CAAVPGGSKDTQYF. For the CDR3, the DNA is TGTGCCGCGGTTCCTGGGGGGAGTAAAGATACGCAGTATTTT.

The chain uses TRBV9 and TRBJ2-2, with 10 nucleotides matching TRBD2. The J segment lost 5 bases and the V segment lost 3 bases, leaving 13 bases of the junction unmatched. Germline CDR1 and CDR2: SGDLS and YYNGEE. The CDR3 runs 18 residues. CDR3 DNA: TGTGCCAGCAGCGGGACCCCTAGCGGGAGATTAGGTACCGGGGAGCTGTTTTTT. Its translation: CASSGTPSGRLGTGELFF.

CDR3 bases: TGCGCCAGCAGCTTGGGATTTGCGGGGGAGACCCAGTACTTC. This encodes CASSLGFAGETQYF. The chain recombines TRBV5-1 with TRBJ2-5, with a tentative D call TRBD2 (6 bases). Per germline, CDR1 SGHRS and CDR2 YFSETQ. V was cut by 0 bases and J by 5 bases, with 11 bases left in between. The CDR3 spans 14 residues.

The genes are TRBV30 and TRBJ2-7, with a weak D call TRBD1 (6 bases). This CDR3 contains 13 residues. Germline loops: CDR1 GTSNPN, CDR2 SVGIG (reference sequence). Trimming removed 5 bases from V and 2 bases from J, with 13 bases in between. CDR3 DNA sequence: TGTGCCTGGGCGAGGGGGACCACCTACGAGCAGTACTTC. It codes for CAWARGTTYEQYF. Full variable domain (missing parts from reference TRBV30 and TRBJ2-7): SQTIHQWPATLVQPVGSPLSLECTVEGTSNPNLYWYRQAAGRGLQLLFYSVGIGQISSEVPQNLSASRPQDRQFILSSKKLLLSDSGFYLCAWARGTTYEQYFGPGTRLTVT.